The TCR beta chain described here comes from a study of CDR3 diversity in severe acne. From germline, CDR1 is SGHVS and CDR2 FNYEAQ. The length of the CDR3 is 16 residues. Unmatched junction bases numbered 6, after V lost 4 bases and J lost 5 bases. TCRdb itself ran the PCR reads through MiXCR, one entry per CDR3 protein. The sample records roughly 100,000 distinct CDR3 sequences, roughly half being singletons. The origin of this receptor is a male donor with acne. The sample taken for sequencing was blood. The rearrangement links TRBV7-6 to TRBJ2-1, with TRBD1 matching over 12 bases. CDR3 sequence: CASSSGTGGFDNEQFF. The CDR3 region has the DNA TGTGCCAGCAGCTCCGGGACAGGGGGCTTTGACAATGAGCAGTTCTTC.